A selection of T cell receptor beta chains follows, all from one sample in a study of T cell responses to AZD1222 COVID-19 vaccine. Generated by immunoSEQ multiplex PCR, the TCRdb table keeps only in-frame clones and is missing some. The data contain 100,000 to 150,000 clones, over 75% of them singletons. The sample was peripheral blood, taken on day 0 of AZD1222 vaccination. These TCRs come from an adult in good health. The CDR3 runs from the conserved cysteine through the conserved F or W. Each record gives: clone size, J gene, D gene, V gene, CDR3 protein, CDR3 DNA. The D gene is left open where the match is weak. Rows give clone size only sometimes, using once, few, many, or a class for an expanded clone.

-	TRBJ1-4	-	TRBV30	CAWSPASGTNEKLFF	TGTGCCTGGAGCCCCGCGTCGGGAACTAATGAAAAACTGTTTTTT
-	TRBJ1-1	-	TRBV6-5	CASSSRAEAFF	TGTGCCAGCAGTTCACGGGCTGAAGCTTTCTTT
-	TRBJ1-2	TRBD1	TRBV7-9	CASSLGTGIYGYTF	TGTGCCAGCAGCTTGGGGACAGGGATCTATGGCTACACCTTC
-	TRBJ1-2	-	TRBV28	CASMHKGRANYGYTF	TGTGCCAGCATGCATAAAGGGAGGGCTAACTATGGCTACACCTTC
-	TRBJ2-1	TRBD1	TRBV27	CASSPTGANEQFF	TGTGCCAGCAGTCCGACAGGGGCGAATGAGCAGTTCTTC
-	TRBJ1-2	-	TRBV24-1	CATSPGTSGAYTF	TGTGCCACCAGTCCAGGGACCTCTGGGGCCTACACCTTC
-	TRBJ2-5	-	TRBV7-7	CASSLRQTQTQYF	TGTGCTAGCAGCTTAAGACAGACCCAGACCCAGTACTTC
-	TRBJ2-3	-	TRBV4-3	CASSQDWGAPDTQYF	TGCGCCAGCAGCCAAGATTGGGGGGCCCCAGATACGCAGTATTTT
-	TRBJ1-1	-	TRBV2	CASSEMIGIGNTEAFF	TGTGCCAGCAGTGAAATGATCGGCATCGGGAACACTGAAGCTTTCTTT
-	TRBJ1-1	-	TRBV11-1	CASSTGQNTEAFF	TGTGCCAGCAGCACAGGGCAAAACACTGAAGCTTTCTTT
-	TRBJ2-3	-	TRBV3-1/TRBV3-2	CASSLNPQGTDTQYF	TGTGCCAGCAGCCTGAATCCACAAGGCACAGATACGCAGTATTTT
-	TRBJ2-5	-	TRBV5-1	CASSLSGSQETQYF	TGCGCCAGCAGCTTGAGTGGCAGCCAAGAGACCCAGTACTTC
-	TRBJ2-7	TRBD1	TRBV20-1	CSAKDRERQYF	TGCAGTGCAAAAGACAGGGAGCGGCAGTACTTC
few	TRBJ2-2	-	TRBV12-5	CASRWGTGELFF	TGTGCTAGTAGGTGGGGCACCGGGGAGCTGTTTTTT
-	TRBJ2-7	-	TRBV30	CAWSGEGSSYEQYF	TGTGCCTGGAGTGGGGAAGGGAGTTCATACGAGCAGTACTTC